The 17 T cell receptor beta chains presented below share a single source sample, sequenced in a study of T cell responses to AZD1222 COVID-19 vaccine. Sequencing used immunoSEQ multiplex PCR; TCRdb keeps in-frame clones, though not all of them. The data show approximately 94,000 clones, around nine tenths seen once. The material sequenced was peripheral blood, taken on day 0 of AZD1222 vaccination. The receptors were gathered from an adult in good health.

This chain joins TRBV5-1 and TRBJ2-1; D is possibly TRBD2 (6 bases). V was cut by 4 bases and J by 4 bases, with 18 bases left in between. The CDR3 has 16 residues. Germline V CDR1 and CDR2: SGHRS, YFSETQ. CDR3 coding DNA: TGCGCCAGCAGCGCCCGACTAGATGGTTTTTACAATGAGCAGTTCTTC. Translation: CASSARLDGFYNEQFF.

This clone occurred a few times. The CDR3 DNA reads as TGTGCCAGCAGTCGAAACTACGAGCAGTACTTC. Encoded protein: CASSRNYEQYF. This chain connects TRBV12-3 or TRBV12-4 to TRBJ2-7; unclear D gene. Trimming cost V 5 bases and J 3 bases, with 5 bases left between them. The CDR3 is 11 amino acids.

V and J are TRBV30 and TRBJ1-1, with TRBD1 as a possible D gene (6 bases). In germline, CDR1 is GTSNPN, CDR2 SVGIG (reference sequence). Trimming took off 8 bases at V and 2 bases at J, with 12 bases between the two ends. The CDR3 contains 12 residues. CDR3 residues: CAGTLSNTEAFF. The CDR3 nucleotides are TGTGCCGGGACACTTTCAAACACTGAAGCTTTCTTT.

The chain has TRBV6-5 and TRBJ2-1, with 10 bases identical to TRBD2. Per the germline V gene, CDR1 is MNHEY and CDR2 is SVGAGI. With 6 bases clipped from V and 4 bases from J, the junction kept 6 bases outside the gene matches. CDR3 size: 15 residues. This CDR3 is CASSSGTSAYNEQFF. CDR3 in DNA: TGTGCCAGCAGCAGCGGGACTAGCGCGTACAATGAGCAGTTCTTC.

The chain combines TRBV11-3 with TRBJ2-7; TRBD2 is a possible D gene (6 bases). The V and J ends lost 5 bases and 2 bases respectively, with 10 bases between them. The germline CDR1 and CDR2 sequences are SGHNT and YENEEA. This CDR3 region has 13 residues. DNA for the CDR3: TGTGCCAGCAGCCTTAGCGGAACCTACGAGCAGTACTTC. Protein sequence: CASSLSGTYEQYF.

This chain links TRBV9 with TRBJ1-4; maybe TRBD1 (6 bases). The V end was cut by 0 bases, the J end by 8 bases, with 11 bases between. The CDR3 extends over 14 amino acids. The V gene's germline CDR1 is SGDLS and CDR2 YYNGEE. The CDR3 here is CASSVVGGDEKLFF. As DNA, the CDR3 is TGTGCCAGCAGCGTAGTGGGGGGCGACGAAAAACTGTTTTTT.

The gene calls are TRBV2 and TRBJ1-5; no clear D gene. The CDR3 totals 14 residues. The germline V gene has CDR1 SNHLY and CDR2 FYNNEI. V shed 2 bases and J shed 9 bases, with 14 bases lying between them. CDR3 region: CASSESSGSGPQHF. The DNA for the CDR3 is TGTGCCAGCAGTGAAAGCTCAGGTTCAGGGCCCCAGCATTTT.

V usage is TRBV7-8 and J usage is TRBJ2-1; 8 bases match TRBD2. This CDR3 region has 16 residues. V shed 5 bases, J shed 4 bases, and the junction held 10 bases outside the gene matches. Per the germline V gene, CDR1 is SGHVS and CDR2 is FQNEAQ. The CDR3 nucleotides are TGTGCCAGCAGCCCCTGGACGAGCGGGAGTTACAATGAGCAGTTCTTC. Protein product: CASSPWTSGSYNEQFF.

The chain carries TRBV24-1 and TRBJ2-5; D uncertain. Germline V gene data show CDR1 as KGHDR and CDR2 as SFDVKD. The CDR3 spans 13 residues. V shed 3 bases and J shed 4 bases, with 8 bases lying between them. In DNA, the CDR3 is TGTGCCACCAGTGATGTGACGGGAGAGACCCAGTACTTC. Protein product: CATSDVTGETQYF.

The CDR3 loop reads CASRGIRGGAETQYF. The CDR3, as DNA: TGTGCCAGCAGGGGGATCCGCGGAGGGGCAGAGACCCAGTACTTC. The chain has TRBV28 and TRBJ2-5; D is perhaps TRBD2 (6 bases). With 6 bases removed from V and 4 bases from J, the gap between germline ends came to 18 bases. The CDR3 extends over 15 amino acids. Germline V CDR1 and CDR2: MDHEN, SYDVKM.

This chain uses TRBV29-1 with TRBJ1-1; D may be TRBD1 (6 bases). Trimming removed 6 bases at V and 7 bases at J, with 12 bases between. The CDR3 is 11 residues long. Germline V lookup: CDR1 SQVTM, CDR2 ANQGSEA. The CDR3 DNA reads TGCAGCGTGGGACAAGCCCTTGAAGCTTTCTTT. It specifies CSVGQALEAFF.

The chain joins TRBV28 to TRBJ2-1; D gene unclear. The CDR3 totals 14 residues. Germline CDR1 MDHEN, CDR2 SYDVKM. Trimming left V 6 bases short and J 8 bases short, with 17 bases between. DNA for the CDR3: TGTGCCAGCAGCCAACCCCAGCCACTGGATGAGCAGTTCTTC. It yields the protein CASSQPQPLDEQFF. Variable domain in full (rest from reference TRBV28 and TRBJ2-1): DVKVTQSSRYLVKRTGEKVFLECVQDMDHENMFWYRQDPGLGLRLIYFSYDVKMKEKGDIPEGYSVSREKKERFSLILESASTNQTSMYLCASSQPQPLDEQFFGPGTRLTVL.

The V and J genes are TRBV25-1 and TRBJ1-1, with a weak D call TRBD1 (6 bases). This CDR3 has 13 amino acids. Trimming took off 4 bases at V and 0 bases at J, with 6 bases between the two ends. The germline CDR1 and CDR2 sequences are MGHDK and SYGVNS. The DNA of the CDR3 is TGTGCCAGCAGTGGGACAGTGAACACTGAAGCTTTCTTT. This encodes CASSGTVNTEAFF.

The rearrangement links TRBV7-9 to TRBJ1-2; 7 bases fit TRBD1. CDR1 and CDR2 (germline): SEHNR, FQNEAQ (reference sequence). The CDR3 extends over 17 amino acids. The V gene end was trimmed by 2 bases and the J gene end by 8 bases; junction bases not matched to a gene: 17. As DNA, the CDR3 is TGTGCCAGCAGCTTATCTGAATTCGTCAGGGGGATTAAAGGCTACACCTTC. It encodes CASSLSEFVRGIKGYTF. The whole variable domain, remainder taken from reference TRBV7-9 and TRBJ1-2, is DTGVSQNPRHKITKRGQNVTFRCDPISEHNRLYWYRQTLGQGPEFLTYFQNEAQLEKSRLLSDRFSAERPKGSFSTLEIQRTEQGDSAMYLCASSLSEFVRGIKGYTFGSGTRLTVV.

The chain combines TRBV29-1 with TRBJ1-1, with D possibly matching TRBD1 (5 bases). The V gene's germline CDR1 is SQVTM and CDR2 ANQGSEA. Trimming took 7 bases from V and 5 from J, leaving 17 bases between them. This CDR3 comprises 13 residues. This CDR3 is CSAGGDGNTEAFF. The DNA for the CDR3 is TGCAGCGCCGGCGGGGACGGTAATACTGAAGCTTTCTTT.

The chain is built from TRBV2 and TRBJ1-2; D remains unclear. The length of the CDR3 is 13 residues. The germline V gene encodes CDR1 SNHLY and CDR2 FYNNEI. With 8 bases removed from V and 4 bases from J, the gap between germline ends came to 14 bases. For the CDR3, the DNA is TGTGCCAGCCGGTCCGGGGTAGGCTATGGCTACACCTTC. This translates into CASRSGVGYGYTF.

The chain has TRBV19 and TRBJ1-4, with D perhaps TRBD1 (6 bases). The V end lost 7 bases, the J end lost 2 bases, and 11 bases lay between the germline ends. The germline V gene encodes CDR1 LNHDA and CDR2 SQIVND (reference sequence). The CDR3 is 14 residues long. CDR3 loop: CASNHRVTNEKLFF. CDR3 in DNA: TGTGCCAGTAACCACAGGGTCACTAATGAAAAACTGTTTTTT.